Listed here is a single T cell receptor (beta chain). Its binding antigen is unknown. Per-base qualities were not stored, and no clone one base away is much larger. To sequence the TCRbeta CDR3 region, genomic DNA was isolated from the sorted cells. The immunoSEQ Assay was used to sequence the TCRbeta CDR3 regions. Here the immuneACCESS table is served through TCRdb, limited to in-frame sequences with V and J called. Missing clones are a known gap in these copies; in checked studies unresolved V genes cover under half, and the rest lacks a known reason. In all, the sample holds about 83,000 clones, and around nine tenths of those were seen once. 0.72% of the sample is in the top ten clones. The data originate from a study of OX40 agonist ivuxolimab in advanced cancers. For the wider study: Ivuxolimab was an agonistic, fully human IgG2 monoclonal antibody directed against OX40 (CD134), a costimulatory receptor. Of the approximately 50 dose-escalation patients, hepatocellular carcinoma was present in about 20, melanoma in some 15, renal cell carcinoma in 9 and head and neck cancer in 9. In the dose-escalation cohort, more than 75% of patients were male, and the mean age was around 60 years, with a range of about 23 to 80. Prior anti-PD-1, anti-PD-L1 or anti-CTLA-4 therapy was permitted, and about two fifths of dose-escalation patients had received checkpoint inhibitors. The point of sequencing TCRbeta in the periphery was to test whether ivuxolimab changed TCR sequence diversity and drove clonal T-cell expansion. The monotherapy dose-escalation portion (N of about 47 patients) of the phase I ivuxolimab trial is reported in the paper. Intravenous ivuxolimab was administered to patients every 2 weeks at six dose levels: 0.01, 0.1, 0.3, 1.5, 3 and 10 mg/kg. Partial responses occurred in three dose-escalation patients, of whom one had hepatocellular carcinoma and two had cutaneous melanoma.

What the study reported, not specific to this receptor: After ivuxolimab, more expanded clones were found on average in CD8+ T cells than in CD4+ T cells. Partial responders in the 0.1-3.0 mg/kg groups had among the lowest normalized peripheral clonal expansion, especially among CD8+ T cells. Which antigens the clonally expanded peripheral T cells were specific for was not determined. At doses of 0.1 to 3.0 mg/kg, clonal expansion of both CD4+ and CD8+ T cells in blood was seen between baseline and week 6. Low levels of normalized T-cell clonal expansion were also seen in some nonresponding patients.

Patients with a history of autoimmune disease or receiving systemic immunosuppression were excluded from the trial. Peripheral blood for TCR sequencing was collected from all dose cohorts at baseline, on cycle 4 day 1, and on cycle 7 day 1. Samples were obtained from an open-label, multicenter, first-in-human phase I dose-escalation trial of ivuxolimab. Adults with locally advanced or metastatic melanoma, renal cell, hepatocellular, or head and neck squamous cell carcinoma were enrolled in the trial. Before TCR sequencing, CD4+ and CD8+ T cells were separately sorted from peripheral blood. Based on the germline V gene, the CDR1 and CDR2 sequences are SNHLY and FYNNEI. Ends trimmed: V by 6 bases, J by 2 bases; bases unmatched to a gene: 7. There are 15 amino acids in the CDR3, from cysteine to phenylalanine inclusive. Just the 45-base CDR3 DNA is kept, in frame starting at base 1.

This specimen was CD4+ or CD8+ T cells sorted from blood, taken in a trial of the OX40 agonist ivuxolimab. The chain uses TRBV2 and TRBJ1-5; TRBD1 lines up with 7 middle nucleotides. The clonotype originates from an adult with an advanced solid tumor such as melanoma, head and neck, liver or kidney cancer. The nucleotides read TGTGCCAGCAGCAGTGACAGGGTCGGCAATCAGCCCCAGCATTTT. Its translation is CASSSDRVGNQPQHF.